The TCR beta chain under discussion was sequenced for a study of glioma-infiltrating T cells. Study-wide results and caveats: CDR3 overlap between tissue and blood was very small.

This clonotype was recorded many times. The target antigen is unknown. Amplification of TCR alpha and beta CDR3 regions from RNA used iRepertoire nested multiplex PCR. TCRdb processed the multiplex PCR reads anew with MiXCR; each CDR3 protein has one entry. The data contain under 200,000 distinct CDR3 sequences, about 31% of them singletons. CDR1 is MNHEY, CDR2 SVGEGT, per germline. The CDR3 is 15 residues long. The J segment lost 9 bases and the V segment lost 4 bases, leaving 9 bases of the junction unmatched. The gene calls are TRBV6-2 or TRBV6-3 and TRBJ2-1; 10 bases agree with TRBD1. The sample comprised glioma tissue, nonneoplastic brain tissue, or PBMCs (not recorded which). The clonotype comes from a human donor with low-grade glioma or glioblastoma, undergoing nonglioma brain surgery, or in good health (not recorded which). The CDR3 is CASSSGGTGEIEQFF. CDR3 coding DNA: TGTGCCAGCAGTTCCGGCGGGACAGGGGAGATTGAGCAGTTCTTC.